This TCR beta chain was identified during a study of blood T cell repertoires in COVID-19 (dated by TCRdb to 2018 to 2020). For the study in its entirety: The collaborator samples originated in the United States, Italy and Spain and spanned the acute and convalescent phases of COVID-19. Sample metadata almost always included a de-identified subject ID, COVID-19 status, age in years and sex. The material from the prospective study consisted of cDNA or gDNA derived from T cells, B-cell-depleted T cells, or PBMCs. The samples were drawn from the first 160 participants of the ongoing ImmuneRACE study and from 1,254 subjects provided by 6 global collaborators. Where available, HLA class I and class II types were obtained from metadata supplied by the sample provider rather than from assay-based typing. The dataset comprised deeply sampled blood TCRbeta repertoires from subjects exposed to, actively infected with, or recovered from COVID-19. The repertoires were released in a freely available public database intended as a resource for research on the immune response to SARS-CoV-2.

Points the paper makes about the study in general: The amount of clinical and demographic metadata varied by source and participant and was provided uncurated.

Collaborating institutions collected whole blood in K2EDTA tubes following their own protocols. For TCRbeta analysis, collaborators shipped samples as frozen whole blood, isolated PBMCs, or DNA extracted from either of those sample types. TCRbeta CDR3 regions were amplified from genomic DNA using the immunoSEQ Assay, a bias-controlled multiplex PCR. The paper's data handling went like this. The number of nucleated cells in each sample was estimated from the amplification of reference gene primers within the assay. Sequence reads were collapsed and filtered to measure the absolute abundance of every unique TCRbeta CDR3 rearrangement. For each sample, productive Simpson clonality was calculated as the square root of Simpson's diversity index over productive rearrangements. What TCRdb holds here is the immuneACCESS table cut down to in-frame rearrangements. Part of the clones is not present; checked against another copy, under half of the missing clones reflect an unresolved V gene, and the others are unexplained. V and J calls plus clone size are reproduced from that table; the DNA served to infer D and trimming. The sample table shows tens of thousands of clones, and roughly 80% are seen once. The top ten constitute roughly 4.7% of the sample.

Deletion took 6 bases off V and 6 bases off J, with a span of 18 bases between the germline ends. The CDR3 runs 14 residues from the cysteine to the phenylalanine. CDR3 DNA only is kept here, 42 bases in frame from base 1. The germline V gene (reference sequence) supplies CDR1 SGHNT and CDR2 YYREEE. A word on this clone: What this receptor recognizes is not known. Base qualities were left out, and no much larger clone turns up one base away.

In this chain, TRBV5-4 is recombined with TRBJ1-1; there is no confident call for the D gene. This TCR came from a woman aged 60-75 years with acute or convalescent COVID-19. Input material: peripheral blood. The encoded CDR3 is CASMGSGIIAEAFF. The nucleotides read TGTGCCAGCATGGGCAGCGGTATTATCGCTGAAGCTTTCTTT.